The clone carrying this T cell receptor beta chain occurred once. Its antigen is not identified. The same CDR3 can be traced to other DNA sequences in this sample. Assayed TCR templates numbered 80,000 to 100,000 for each sample. The data were produced by immunoSEQ multiplex PCR, yet TCRdb's version contains in-frame clones alone and is incomplete. The table shows more than 95,000 clones, with about 92% occurring only once. This record belongs to a study of siplizumab effects on memory and regulatory T cells. Whole-study results and caveats: Roughly 80-95% of proliferating CD4+ or CD8+ clones lacked a naive or memory phenotype that could be assigned. The study found naive T cells seemingly more diverse than memory cells and seemingly major alloresponse contributors.

CDR1 MNHEY and CDR2 SVGAGI come from the germline V gene. V dropped 0 bases and J dropped 1 base, with 4 bases sitting between them. CDR3 length equals 14 residues. This TCR came from a human donor in good health. Sequencing was carried out using CD4+ T cells sorted from blood. J is TRBJ1-3 and V is TRBV6-5, with unresolved D. The CDR3 spells CASSYSVSGNTIYF. CDR3 nucleotides: TGTGCCAGCAGTTACTCGGTTTCTGGAAACACCATATATTTT.